The 16 T cell receptor beta chains below come from one sample, sequenced in a study of CD8+ T cells in alopecia areata. Treatment reported: oral pan-JAK inhibitor, 5-10 mg twice daily. The authors extracted RNA and reverse transcribed it into cDNA as the sequencing template. Data came from immunoSEQ multiplex PCR; TCRdb stores just in-frame clones and leaves some out. The sample carries about 100,000 clones, around 40% recorded once. Sequencing used CD8+ T cells sorted from blood, obtained at week 24, from a patient treated with tofacitinib. The source of these receptors is a human donor with alopecia areata.

V usage is TRBV28 and J usage is TRBJ2-7; 7 nucleotides align to TRBD1. Germline V gene data show CDR1 as MDHEN and CDR2 as SYDVKM. The trim removed 4 bases at V and 7 bases at J, leaving 13 bases unmatched. This CDR3 has 15 amino acids. The CDR3 protein is CASSSRQGLVGEQYF. Here the CDR3 DNA reads TGTGCCAGCAGTTCCCGACAGGGTTTAGTTGGGGAGCAGTACTTC.

This chain connects TRBV19 to TRBJ1-2; TRBD1 matches at 8 bases. The V gene's germline CDR1 is LNHDA and CDR2 SQIVND (reference sequence). V was pared by 5 bases and J by 3 bases, with 5 bases of the junction left unmatched. The CDR3 consists of 14 residues. The chain's CDR3 is CASSLTGAYYGYTF. CDR3 DNA sequence: TGTGCCAGTAGTTTGACAGGGGCCTACTATGGCTACACCTTC.

The J gene is TRBJ2-1, the V gene TRBV5-1; D call uncertain. CDR3 size: 14 residues. In germline, CDR1 is SGHRS, CDR2 YFSETQ. Trimming shortened V by 1 base and J by 0 bases, and 5 bases separated the two germline ends. The CDR3 nucleotides are TGCGCCAGCAGCTTGTCCAGCTCCTACAATGAGCAGTTCTTC. Its protein product is CASSLSSSYNEQFF.

The J gene is TRBJ2-1, the V gene TRBV15, with D possibly matching TRBD1 (6 bases). Trimming left V 2 bases short and J 2 bases short, with 16 bases between. Germline CDR1 reads LNHNV; CDR2 reads YYDKDF (reference sequence). This CDR3 contains 17 residues. Written as DNA, the CDR3 is TGTGCCACCAGCAGACCAGCGAGGGGGTTTCCCTACAATGAGCAGTTCTTC. It encodes CATSRPARGFPYNEQFF.

There are a few counts of this clone. J is TRBJ1-1 and V is TRBV7-8, with D maybe TRBD1 (5 bases). The CDR3 is made up of 12 amino acids. From germline, CDR1 is SGHVS and CDR2 FQNEAQ. Trimming pared 4 bases from V and 3 bases from J, leaving 6 bases between. The CDR3 DNA is TGTGCCAGCAGCTCAGGGTACACTGAAGCTTTCTTT. It is translated as CASSSGYTEAFF.

The chain is built from TRBV4-3 and TRBJ2-2; the match to TRBD2 covers 10 bases. J gave up 5 bases and V 0 bases, and 6 bases lay outside the gene matches. Germline-derived CDR1 and CDR2 are LGHNA and YSLEER. The CDR3 loop spans 17 amino acids. CDR3 in amino acids: CASSQELAGTGTGELFF. Written as DNA, the CDR3 is TGCGCCAGCAGCCAAGAACTAGCGGGAACCGGAACCGGGGAGCTGTTTTTT.

The chain is built from TRBV19 and TRBJ2-7, with 9 nucleotides matching TRBD1. The V and J ends lost 4 bases and 2 bases, in that order; junction bases with no gene match: 3. The CDR3 extends over 14 amino acids. Germline V CDR1 and CDR2: LNHDA, SQIVND (reference sequence). The CDR3 DNA reads as TGTGCCAGTAGTACAAGACAGGGGGCCTACGAGCAGTACTTC. Its protein is CASSTRQGAYEQYF. Together with reference TRBV19 and TRBJ2-7, the CDR3 gives the full variable domain: DGGITQSPKYLFRKEGQNVTLSCEQNLNHDAMYWYRQDPGQGLRLIYYSQIVNDFQKGDIAEGYSVSREKKESFPLTVTSAQKNPTAFYLCASSTRQGAYEQYFGPGTRLTVT.

V and J are TRBV2 and TRBJ2-1, with 7 bases aligning to TRBD2. The length of the CDR3 is 15 residues. After removal of 6 bases from V and 2 bases from J, the junction contained 7 bases not matched to a gene. Germline V gene data show CDR1 as SNHLY and CDR2 as FYNNEI. The CDR3, as DNA: TGTGCCAGCAGCGCCGGGAGCGGGACCTACAATGAGCAGTTCTTC. This gives the protein CASSAGSGTYNEQFF.

The rearrangement links TRBV13 to TRBJ2-1; D not resolved. Trimming shortened V by 3 bases and J by 4 bases, and 13 bases separated the two germline ends. From germline, CDR1 is PRHDT and CDR2 FYEKMQ (reference sequence). The CDR3 totals 15 residues. CDR3: CASSLLGPVYNEQFF. CDR3 nucleotides: TGTGCCAGCAGCTTGCTAGGTCCGGTTTACAATGAGCAGTTCTTC. The full variable domain, rest sourced from reference TRBV13 and TRBJ2-1, is AAGVIQSPRHLIKEKRETATLKCYPIPRHDTVYWYQQGPGQDPQFLISFYEKMQSDKGSIPDRFSAQQFSDYHSELNMSSLELGDSALYFCASSLLGPVYNEQFFGPGTRLTVL.

The V gene is TRBV5-1, the J gene TRBJ2-3; weak D call: TRBD1 (5 bases). The length of the CDR3 is 14 residues. Trimming took 0 bases from V and 2 from J, leaving 7 bases between them. CDR1 is SGHRS, CDR2 YFSETQ, per germline. In DNA, the CDR3 is TGCGCCAGCAGCTTGGACAGGCACACAGATACGCAGTATTTT. Its translation: CASSLDRHTDTQYF.

The genes are TRBV14 and TRBJ2-7, with a tentative D call TRBD2 (6 bases). V was trimmed by 0 bases and J by 2 bases, leaving 11 bases between them. Germline CDR1 reads SGHDN; CDR2 reads FVKESK. There are 15 residues in the CDR3. In nucleotides, the CDR3 is TGTGCCAGCAGCCAAGATATCGCGGGACCCTACGAGCAGTACTTC. Translating gives CASSQDIAGPYEQYF. Drawing the rest from reference TRBV14 and TRBJ2-7, the complete variable domain is EAGVTQFPSHSVIEKGQTVTLRCDPISGHDNLYWYRRVMGKEIKFLLHFVKESKQDESGMPNNRFLAERTGGTYSTLKVQPAELEDSGVYFCASSQDIAGPYEQYFGPGTRLTVT.

The chain recombines TRBV6-5 with TRBJ2-7; D is uncertain. CDR3 length: 11 residues. Germline lookup yields CDR1 MNHEY and CDR2 SVGAGI. V lost 4 bases and J 9 bases, leaving 10 bases between the germline ends. The CDR3 nucleotides read TGTGCCAGCAGTTCCCCCCTGGGGCAGTACTTC. Translating it yields CASSSPLGQYF.

This chain uses TRBV29-1 with TRBJ1-1, with 7 bases that match TRBD1. V shed 6 bases, J shed 8 bases, and the junction held 6 bases outside the gene matches. Germline V lookup: CDR1 SQVTM, CDR2 ANQGSEA. This CDR3 region has 11 residues. The CDR3 DNA follows: TGCAGCGTGGCCCACAGGGGCGAAGCTTTCTTT. It yields the protein CSVAHRGEAFF.

The V and J genes are TRBV6-1 and TRBJ2-1, with unresolved D. This CDR3 contains 16 residues. V was pared by 1 base and J by 5 bases, with 15 bases between. CDR1 is MNHNS, CDR2 SASEGT, per germline. The CDR3 region has the DNA TGTGCCAGCAGTGAAGTCAGTAAGGGCTGGCACAATGAGCAGTTCTTC. It encodes CASSEVSKGWHNEQFF.

The chain is built from TRBV29-1 and TRBJ2-1; D is uncertain. The CDR3 is 13 amino acids. V was cut by 7 bases and J by 6 bases, with 16 bases left in between. CDR1 is SQVTM, CDR2 ANQGSEA, per germline. This chain's CDR3 is CSAEAGVGNEQFF. The CDR3 nucleotides read TGCAGCGCTGAGGCTGGGGTAGGCAATGAGCAGTTCTTC.

A remark on this clone: Because it lacks the conserved phenylalanine or tryptophan at the end, this CDR3 is likely a read error. No DNA is shown, since the ends of the CDR3 on it are uncertain; the CDR3 is the one TCRdb lists. The genes are TRBV23-1 and TRBJ2-7; the table's D call of TRBD1 was not tested on the DNA. TRBV23-1 counts as an open reading frame of uncertain function. 11 amino acids form the CDR3, both terminal residues included. CDR3 sequence: CASSQSGGQDS.